This T cell receptor (beta chain) was retrieved from a study of shared clonotypes between healthy human individuals. Trimming pared 8 bases from V and 13 bases from J, leaving 17 bases between. The CDR3 runs 12 residues. Per germline, CDR1 MNHEY and CDR2 SMNVEV (reference sequence). As defined, naive CD8 cells were CD45RO-negative and positively selected for CCR7, with terminally differentiated effector memory CD45RA+ cells excluded. In the source study's methods: ImmunoSEQ output lacked quality scores and full-length reads, limiting matched filtering. Clones were sequenced by immunoSEQ multiplex PCR, and TCRdb holds only the in-frame ones, with some missing. That table is the source of V, J and clone size, and D and trimming were worked out from the DNA. The data hold about 2,200,000 clones, with under 95% observed a single time.

Source material: naive CD8+ T cells from PBMCs. The TCR sequence derives from a man aged 18 to 35 in good health. Some clones in this sample may be carry-over from other donors' samples. J is TRBJ2-2 and V is TRBV27, with D possibly called TRBD1 or TRBD2 (5 bases each). CDR3 amino acids: CASLGAMGRLFF. The CDR3, as DNA: TGTGCCAGCCTCGGGGCGATGGGGAGGCTGTTTTTT.